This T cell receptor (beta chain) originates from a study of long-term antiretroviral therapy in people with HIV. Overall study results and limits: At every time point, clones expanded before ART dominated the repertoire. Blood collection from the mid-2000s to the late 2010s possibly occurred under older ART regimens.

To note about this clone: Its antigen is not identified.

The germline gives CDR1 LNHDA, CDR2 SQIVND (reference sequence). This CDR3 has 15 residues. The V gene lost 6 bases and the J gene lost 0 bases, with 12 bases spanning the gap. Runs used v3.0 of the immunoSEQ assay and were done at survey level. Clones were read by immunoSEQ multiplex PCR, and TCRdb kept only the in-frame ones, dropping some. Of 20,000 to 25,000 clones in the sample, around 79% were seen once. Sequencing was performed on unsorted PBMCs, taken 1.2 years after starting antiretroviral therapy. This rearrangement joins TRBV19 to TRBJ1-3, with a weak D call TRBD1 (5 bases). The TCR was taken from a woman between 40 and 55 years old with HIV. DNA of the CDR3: TGTGCCAGTAGAGGGGCACGGTTCTCTGGAAACACCATATATTTT. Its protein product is CASRGARFSGNTIYF.